This T cell receptor beta chain was found in a study of T cells in localized non-small cell lung cancer. Regarding the study as a whole: Highest T cell clonality was seen in uninvolved adjacent lung, surpassing that measured in tumor. Greater T cell density in blood accompanied longer overall survival. Because researchers sequenced only one region of the tumor, heterogeneity is still possible. Turning up in adjacent lung were a median roughly 59 of the top 100 tumor clones.

This clone was counted once. Its antigen is not known. Sequenced by immunoSEQ multiplex PCR; TCRdb stores in-frame clones only, minus some. The table shows around 26,000 clones, with approximately 90% occurring only once. Per germline, CDR1 SGDLS and CDR2 YYNGEE. The CDR3 covers 16 residues. V was pared by 0 bases and J by 2 bases, with 12 bases between. This chain uses TRBV9 with TRBJ1-3; D possibly corresponds to TRBD1 (6 bases). The material sequenced was peripheral blood, taken before any cancer treatment. The TCR sequence derives from a female donor aged 60 or older with stage II squamous cell lung carcinoma. CDR3 region: CASSVGGAKAGNTIYF. The CDR3, as DNA: TGTGCCAGCAGCGTAGGGGGGGCTAAGGCTGGAAACACCATATATTTT.